The entry that follows covers one T cell receptor (beta chain) sequence. Its target is not known. At a deep level, the assay was run. Assay: immunoSEQ multiplex PCR; the TCRdb copy retains only in-frame clones and omits some. The sample has about 680,000 clones, roughly 70% seen once. The data are from a study of shared clonotypes between healthy human individuals. Study at large: Each donor's CD4 naive and CD4 memory cells filled three plates apiece, CD8 naive two, and CD8 memory one. Study-level findings and limits: Lower generation probabilities were found for non-shared clonotypes than for those shared by all four donors.

Participating donors were healthy, HIV-negative adults free of recent acute infections or vaccinations. The CDR3 has 17 residues. Germline V gives CDR1 MGHDK, CDR2 SYGVNS. V was clipped by 5 bases and J by 2 bases, with 20 bases between them. Material: memory CD4+ T cells sorted from blood. Subset meaning: CD45RA-negative fraction. The J gene is TRBJ2-3, the V gene TRBV25-1; D unclear. The TCR originated in a woman aged 25-40 years in good health. The CDR3 loop reads CASSCKDHDSDTDTQYF. The CDR3 DNA sequence: TGTGCCAGCAGTTGTAAGGACCACGACTCCGACACAGATACGCAGTATTTT.